These 21 T cell receptor beta chains were all obtained from the same sample, sequenced in a study of blood T cell repertoires in COVID-19. Generated by immunoSEQ multiplex PCR, the TCRdb table keeps only in-frame clones and is missing some. The sample lists some 83,000 clones, around nine tenths occurring once. Sequencing was carried out using peripheral blood. The source of these receptors is an older man with active or convalescent COVID-19.

The gene calls are TRBV3-1 (or the pseudogene TRBV3-2) and TRBJ2-5, with 7 bases matching TRBD1. Germline V CDR1 and CDR2: LGHDT, YNNKEL (reference sequence). V was pared by 2 bases and J by 1 base, with 4 bases of the junction left unmatched. The CDR3 is made up of 15 amino acids. CDR3 in amino acids: CASSQSRGPQETQYF. CDR3 in DNA: TGTGCCAGCAGCCAAAGTAGGGGGCCCCAAGAGACCCAGTACTTC.

The CDR3 sequence is CASSYLNTGELFF. The CDR3 DNA reads TGTGCCAGCAGTTACCTAAACACCGGGGAGCTGTTTTTT. The chain uses TRBV6-5 and TRBJ2-2; no definite D call. Germline CDR1 and CDR2: MNHEY and SVGAGI. CDR3 length: 13 amino acids. Trimming left V 2 bases short and J 2 bases short, with 3 bases between.

The rearrangement uses TRBV30 and TRBJ1-5; 7 bases match TRBD1. The CDR3 is made up of 16 amino acids. Unmatched junction bases numbered 10, after V lost 3 bases and J lost 2 bases. Germline assignment: CDR1 GTSNPN and CDR2 SVGIG (reference sequence). The DNA of the CDR3 is TGTGCCTGGAGCGACCCGAGACAGGGACGCAATCAGCCCCAGCATTTT. Its translation: CAWSDPRQGRNQPQHF.

The gene calls are TRBV7-9 and TRBJ1-6; tentative D call: TRBD1 (5 bases). CDR1 SEHNR and CDR2 FQNEAQ come from the germline V gene (reference sequence). CDR3 length equals 13 residues. Trimming shortened V by 2 bases and J by 8 bases, and 7 bases separated the two germline ends. DNA of the CDR3: TGTGCCAGCAGCTTACAGGGCGATTCACCCCTCCACTTT. Translated: CASSLQGDSPLHF. Drawing the rest from reference TRBV7-9 and TRBJ1-6, the complete variable domain is DTGVSQNPRHKITKRGQNVTFRCDPISEHNRLYWYRQTLGQGPEFLTYFQNEAQLEKSRLLSDRFSAERPKGSFSTLEIQRTEQGDSAMYLCASSLQGDSPLHFGNGTRLTVT.

The J gene is TRBJ2-7, the V gene TRBV18; 9 nucleotides match TRBD1. The CDR3 consists of 15 residues. Germline-derived CDR1 and CDR2 are KGHSH and LQKENI. Unmatched junction bases numbered 9, after V lost 5 bases and J lost 4 bases. The CDR3 region is CASSTSTGGKYEQYV. Written as DNA, the CDR3 is TGTGCCAGCTCAACTTCGACAGGGGGGAAGTACGAGCAGTACGTC.

This chain links TRBV3-1 (or the pseudogene TRBV3-2) with TRBJ2-7, with a weak D call TRBD1 (8 bases). There are 14 residues in the CDR3. Germline V CDR1 and CDR2: LGHDT, YNNKEL (reference sequence). V lost 1 base to trimming and J lost 6 bases, with 13 bases between them. CDR3 DNA: TGTGCCAGCAGCCAAGCGAACAGGGGGGGCGAGCAGTACGTC. This codes for CASSQANRGGEQYV.

The J gene is TRBJ1-2, the V gene TRBV6-5, with 9 bases aligning to TRBD1. The CDR3 is 15 amino acids. The germline V gene has CDR1 MNHEY and CDR2 SVGAGI. Trimming at V came to 10 bases and at J to 8 bases, leaving 17 bases not matched to a gene. The CDR3 reads CATGPEQGAGRGYTF. DNA of the CDR3: TGTGCCACCGGCCCCGAACAGGGGGCGGGTAGAGGCTACACCTTC.

This clone was recorded once. The genes are TRBV6-5 and TRBJ2-1; TRBD2 is a possible D gene (6 bases). CDR1 and CDR2 (germline): MNHEY, SVGAGI. The CDR3 runs to 12 residues. The V gene lost 8 bases and the J gene lost 15 bases, with 20 bases spanning the gap. The CDR3 region is CASRELHGRRFF. In nucleotides, the CDR3 is TGTGCCAGCCGAGAACTCCACGGGAGACGGTTCTTC.

V gene TRBV7-9 combines with J gene TRBJ1-4; D uncertain. CDR1 SEHNR and CDR2 FQNEAQ come from the germline V gene (reference sequence). This CDR3 has 14 amino acids. V was cut by 2 bases and J by 5 bases, with 9 bases left in between. This chain's CDR3 is CASSLIPENEKLFF. CDR3 nucleotides: TGTGCCAGCAGCTTAATCCCAGAAAATGAAAAACTGTTTTTT.

The chain uses TRBV6-1 and TRBJ2-3; TRBD2 matches at 12 bases. Germline CDR1 MNHNS, CDR2 SASEGT. V lost 3 bases to trimming and J lost 4 bases; unmatched junction nucleotides: 5. The CDR3 totals 16 residues. CDR3 bases: TGTGCCAGCAGTGACAGACTAGCGGGAGCATCAGATACGCAGTATTTT. Translating it yields CASSDRLAGASDTQYF.

This chain connects TRBV3-1 (or the pseudogene TRBV3-2) to TRBJ1-1; unclear D gene. Trimming took 4 bases from V and 4 from J, leaving 13 bases between them. The CDR3 has 14 amino acids. Germline-derived CDR1 and CDR2 are LGHDT and YNNKEL (reference sequence). Here the CDR3 reads CASSPRDRGTEAFF. For the CDR3, the DNA is TGTGCCAGCAGCCCTCGGGATCGGGGCACTGAAGCTTTCTTT.

The gene calls are TRBV11-2 and TRBJ1-2; 8 nucleotides align to TRBD1. V gave up 1 base and J gave up 5 bases; unmatched junction bases: 3. The V gene's germline CDR1 is SGHAT and CDR2 FQNNGV. The CDR3 loop spans 14 amino acids. The CDR3 sequence is CASSLAQGAYGYTF. The CDR3 DNA follows: TGTGCCAGCAGCTTAGCCCAGGGGGCGTATGGCTACACCTTC.

The chain employs TRBV6-4 and TRBJ2-3; 10 bases match TRBD2. Losses at the gene ends were 8 bases for V and 2 bases for J; bases not matched to a gene: 4. This CDR3 region has 14 residues. The germline CDR1 and CDR2 sequences are MRHNA and SNTAGT. For the CDR3, the DNA is TGTGCCAGCGCAGCGGGGGGGACCACAGATACGCAGTATTTT. It yields the protein CASAAGGTTDTQYF.

This chain uses TRBV5-5 with TRBJ2-7, with a weak D call TRBD2 (5 bases). This CDR3 contains 16 residues. V lost 1 base and J 2 bases, leaving 16 bases between the germline ends. The germline V gene encodes CDR1 SGHKS and CDR2 YYEKEE (reference sequence). CDR3: CASSLSWQRVPYEQYV. CDR3 sequence (DNA): TGTGCCAGCAGCTTGTCTTGGCAGAGGGTCCCCTACGAGCAGTACGTC.

The chain combines TRBV7-8 with TRBJ1-4; TRBD1 agrees at 7 bases. Germline V lookup: CDR1 SGHVS, CDR2 FQNEAQ. The CDR3 spans 15 residues. The ends lost 5 bases at V and 7 bases at J; junction bases unmatched: 10. The CDR3 is CASSTQTGSTEKLFF. The CDR3 bases are TGTGCCAGCAGCACCCAGACAGGGTCGACTGAAAAACTGTTTTTT.

CDR3 amino acids: CASSLVPGGNYGYTF. As DNA, the CDR3 is TGCGCCAGCAGCTTGGTTCCAGGGGGTAACTATGGCTACACCTTC. This sequence joins TRBV5-1 and TRBJ1-2, with 7 bases lining up with TRBD1. This CDR3 comprises 15 residues. V trimming: 0 bases; J trimming: 1 base; junction bases outside the gene matches: 3. Germline-derived CDR1 and CDR2 are SGHRS and YFSETQ.

V usage is TRBV14 and J usage is TRBJ1-6; 12 nucleotides line up with TRBD1. CDR1 and CDR2 from the germline V gene are SGHDN and FVKESK. There are 15 residues in the CDR3. V gave up 3 bases and J gave up 11 bases; unmatched junction bases: 5. CDR3 sequence (DNA): TGTGCCAGCAGCCAGGGACAGGGGGCTAGAGCACCCCTCCACTTT. It specifies CASSQGQGARAPLHF.

The chain couples TRBV6-6 to TRBJ2-2; D is perhaps TRBD2 (6 bases). V was clipped by 2 bases and J by 3 bases, with 10 bases between them. CDR1 and CDR2 from the germline V gene are MNHNY and SVGAGI (reference sequence). CDR3 length equals 15 residues. The CDR3 region is CASSYGGMDTGELFF. The CDR3 DNA reads as TGTGCCAGCAGTTACGGGGGGATGGACACCGGGGAGCTGTTTTTT.

This clone was picked up one time. CDR3 region: CAISSGLAGISTDTQYF. Written as DNA, the CDR3 is TGTGCCATCAGTTCGGGACTAGCGGGCATTAGCACAGATACGCAGTATTTT. The chain is built from TRBV10-3 and TRBJ2-3; 12 nucleotides align to TRBD2. The CDR3 is made up of 17 amino acids. V lost 5 bases and J lost 0; bases outside the gene matches: 6. The germline V gene has CDR1 ENHRY and CDR2 SYGVKD.

This clone was picked up one time. V usage is TRBV18 and J usage is TRBJ1-2; D may be TRBD1 (6 bases). Germline V gene sequence: CDR1 KGHSH, CDR2 LQKENI. The CDR3 has 14 amino acids. Between the trimmed V and J ends, which lost 1 base and 4 bases, there was a span of 10 bases. CDR3 nucleotides: TGTGCCAGCTCACCACAGGGGGGGAGCTATGGCTACACCTTC. Amino acids: CASSPQGGSYGYTF.

This clone was detected a few times. This sequence joins TRBV6-4 and TRBJ1-6, with a possible D match to TRBD1 (6 bases). The germline V and J ends were trimmed by 10 bases and 5 bases, with 15 bases remaining between them. This CDR3 is built from 14 residues. Per germline, CDR1 MRHNA and CDR2 SNTAGT. The CDR3 nucleotides are TGTGCCACAGCCATGGACAGCGATAATTCACCCCTCCACTTT. This codes for CATAMDSDNSPLHF.